This passage covers 25 T cell receptor beta chains from one sample sequenced in a study of radiation and T cells in renal cell carcinoma. Time point reported: blood 2 weeks post-SBRT. Described treatment: 15 Gy SBRT to primary tumor, nephrectomy 4 weeks later. TCRdb keeps only in-frame clones here, not all; method: immunoSEQ multiplex PCR. The sample lists about 150,000 clones, approximately 88% seen once, with 10% to 15% in the top ten. The sample here was blood, taken from a patient whose treatment included radiotherapy and nephrectomy. The receptors here all came from a woman in her forties or fifties with renal cell carcinoma.

V and J are TRBV5-1 and TRBJ2-7, with 10 bases lining up with TRBD1. Germline V lookup: CDR1 SGHRS, CDR2 YFSETQ. The CDR3 totals 15 residues. The V and J ends lost 0 bases and 3 bases, in that order; junction bases with no gene match: 3. The CDR3 coding sequence is TGCGCCAGCAGCTTGGTGACAGGGGGCTACTACGAGCAGTACTTC. It yields the protein CASSLVTGGYYEQYF. Full variable domain (remainder filled in from reference TRBV5-1 and TRBJ2-7): KAGVTQTPRYLIKTRGQQVTLSCSPISGHRSVSWYQQTPGQGLQFLFEYFSETQRNKGNFPGRFSGRQFSNSRSEMNVSTLELGDSALYLCASSLVTGGYYEQYFGPGTRLTVT.

V is TRBV19 and J is TRBJ1-5, with a possible D match to TRBD1 (6 bases). CDR1 is LNHDA and CDR2 is SQIVND in the germline V gene (reference sequence). V dropped 4 bases and J dropped 7 bases, with 17 bases sitting between them. There are 15 residues in the CDR3. The CDR3 here is CASSTGRGGRQPQHF. The CDR3 nucleotides are TGTGCCAGTAGTACAGGGCGAGGGGGAAGGCAGCCCCAGCATTTT.

The gene calls are TRBV7-2 and TRBJ2-3; TRBD2 aligns across 12 bases. J was trimmed by 1 base and V by 5 bases; bases with no gene match: 4. This CDR3 spans 16 amino acids. Germline assignment: CDR1 SGHTA and CDR2 FQGNSA. The CDR3 DNA sequence: TGTGCCAGCAGCCTTCGACTAGCGGGGGGCACAGATACGCAGTATTTT. As protein: CASSLRLAGGTDTQYF.

This chain joins TRBV5-3 and TRBJ2-7; a possible D gene is TRBD1 (6 bases). TRBV5-3 counts as an open reading frame of uncertain function. V lost 3 bases and J 3 bases, leaving 13 bases between the germline ends. This CDR3 contains 14 residues. CDR3 nucleotides: TGTGCCAGAAGCTCAGGGGTCCTAAACTACGAGCAGTACTTC. Translation: CARSSGVLNYEQYF.

This clone has a single count. As DNA, the CDR3 is TGTGCCAGCAGTGAACCAGGGGAGCAGGAGACCCAGTACTTC. It encodes CASSEPGEQETQYF. The chain uses TRBV6-1 and TRBJ2-5, with TRBD1 as a possible D gene (6 bases). CDR3 length: 14 residues. The germline CDR1 and CDR2 sequences are MNHNS and SASEGT. The V gene lost 2 bases and the J gene lost 5 bases, with 12 bases spanning the gap.

The gene calls are TRBV30 and TRBJ1-3; the D gene is possibly TRBD1 (5 bases). V lost 4 bases to trimming and J lost 0 bases, with 7 bases between them. The length of the CDR3 is 13 residues. Germline CDR1 and CDR2: GTSNPN and SVGIG (reference sequence). The CDR3 loop reads CAWTQGSGNTIYF. As DNA, the CDR3 is TGTGCCTGGACGCAGGGCTCTGGAAACACCATATATTTT.

This clone was seen once. The chain joins TRBV4-1 to TRBJ2-5; unclear D gene. The V gene's germline CDR1 is MGHRA and CDR2 YSYEKL. V gave up 4 bases and J gave up 6 bases, with 15 bases separating them. This CDR3 has 14 amino acids. The CDR3 spells CASSLSKGRQTQYF. The CDR3 DNA reads TGCGCCAGCAGCCTCTCGAAGGGTAGGCAGACCCAGTACTTC.

The chain combines TRBV6-5 with TRBJ2-1; TRBD1 matches at 11 bases. V was clipped by 4 bases and J by 5 bases; unmatched bases: 4. From germline, CDR1 is MNHEY and CDR2 SVGAGI. CDR3 size: 15 residues. CDR3: CASSSRDRGNNEQFF. CDR3 DNA sequence: TGTGCCAGCAGTTCCCGGGACAGGGGGAACAATGAGCAGTTCTTC.

The chain is built from TRBV11-3 and TRBJ1-1; 7 nucleotides agree with TRBD1. Germline V gene sequence: CDR1 SGHNT, CDR2 YENEEA. This CDR3 is built from 15 residues. Germline trimming cut 3 bases from V and 0 bases from J; bases unmatched to any gene: 4. DNA for the CDR3: TGTGCCAGCAGCTTTACAGGGGTGATGAACACTGAAGCTTTCTTT. As protein: CASSFTGVMNTEAFF.

This sequence joins TRBV6-4 and TRBJ2-1, with a weak D call TRBD1 (5 bases). The CDR3 is 15 residues long. V lost 2 bases to trimming and J lost 0 bases, with 8 bases between them. Germline-derived CDR1 and CDR2 are MRHNA and SNTAGT. The chain's CDR3 is CASSDDQGSYNEQFF. In DNA form, the CDR3 reads TGTGCCAGCAGTGACGATCAGGGCTCCTACAATGAGCAGTTCTTC.

V is TRBV4-3 and J is TRBJ2-2; tentative D call: TRBD2 (6 bases). Between the trimmed V and J ends, which lost 0 bases and 4 bases, there was a span of 15 bases. Germline CDR1 reads LGHNA; CDR2 reads YSLEER. This CDR3 is 17 amino acids long. CDR3 sequence (DNA): TGCGCCAGCAGCCAAGACCGGGGGACTCTGGGCACCGGGGAGCTGTTTTTT. It translates to CASSQDRGTLGTGELFF.

This chain links TRBV6-1 with TRBJ1-2; D is possibly TRBD1 (5 bases). Deletions cut 3 bases from V and 0 bases from J, with 11 bases between. The CDR3 contains 15 residues. Germline values: CDR1 MNHNS, CDR2 SASEGT. The CDR3 protein is CASSDNRPPNYGYTF. The CDR3 DNA reads TGTGCCAGCAGTGACAACAGGCCTCCTAACTATGGCTACACCTTC.

The chain has TRBV7-2 and TRBJ1-5, with D uncertain. V was shortened by 1 base and J by 3 bases, with 10 bases between the two germline ends. The CDR3 is 15 amino acids. The germline gives CDR1 SGHTA, CDR2 FQGNSA. CDR3 DNA sequence: TGTGCCAGCAGCTTAGGTCTGGCTAACAATCAGCCCCAGCATTTT. Translating it yields CASSLGLANNQPQHF.

This clone was seen a single time. The CDR3 here is CASSLGGTGAGDEQFF. CDR3 in DNA: TGTGCCAGCAGCTTAGGAGGGACCGGGGCGGGCGATGAGCAGTTCTTC. The chain employs TRBV11-3 and TRBJ2-1, with D perhaps given as TRBD1 or TRBD2 (5 bases each). CDR1 is SGHNT, CDR2 YENEEA, per germline. This CDR3 is built from 16 residues. The germline V and J ends were trimmed by 1 base and 8 bases, with 18 bases remaining between them.

This clone has just one count. The DNA for the CDR3 is TGTGCCAGCAGCTGGACTGGCTACGAGCAGTACTTC. Its translation is CASSWTGYEQYF. The V gene is TRBV5-4, the J gene TRBJ2-7; weak D call: TRBD2 (5 bases). V gave up 3 bases and J gave up 3 bases, with 7 bases separating them. The CDR3 is 12 amino acids. Germline V gene lookup returns CDR1 SGHNT and CDR2 YYREEE (reference sequence).

This clone has only a few counts. The V gene is TRBV7-6, the J gene TRBJ1-1; D ambiguous. CDR1 is SGHVS, CDR2 FNYEAQ, per germline. Trimming left V 5 bases short and J 0 bases short, with 7 bases between. The CDR3 loop spans 13 amino acids. The DNA for the CDR3 is TGTGCCAGCAGCCAGAACGTGAACACTGAAGCTTTCTTT. Residues: CASSQNVNTEAFF.

For this clone: Distinct nucleotide sequences in the sample also encode this CDR3. The gene calls are TRBV15 and TRBJ2-7; D is ambiguous. The germline V gene has CDR1 LNHNV and CDR2 YYDKDF (reference sequence). The V end was cut by 3 bases, the J end by 1 base, with 10 bases between. The CDR3 is made up of 14 amino acids. This CDR3 is CATSRGDSSYEQYF. Written as DNA, the CDR3 is TGTGCCACCAGCAGGGGTGACTCGTCCTACGAGCAGTACTTC.

The chain couples TRBV6-1 to TRBJ2-1; D remains unclear. V was pared by 10 bases and J by 1 base, with 14 bases between. The CDR3 totals 14 residues. Germline lookup yields CDR1 MNHNS and CDR2 SASEGT. The CDR3 DNA reads TGTGCCATCCCACGCGGAGAATCCTACAATGAGCAGTTCTTC. Its protein is CAIPRGESYNEQFF.

The genes are TRBV6-5 and TRBJ2-1, with D maybe TRBD1 (6 bases). V lost 0 bases and J 3 bases, leaving 12 bases between the germline ends. The CDR3 consists of 16 residues. CDR1 MNHEY and CDR2 SVGAGI come from the germline V gene. The CDR3 region is CASSYSIGQSYNEQFF. Here the CDR3 DNA reads TGTGCCAGCAGTTACTCGATAGGACAGAGCTACAATGAGCAGTTCTTC.

The chain uses TRBV19 and TRBJ1-1; the D gene is possibly TRBD1 (6 bases). The germline V gene has CDR1 LNHDA and CDR2 SQIVND (reference sequence). The CDR3 has 16 amino acids. V was pared by 0 bases and J by 5 bases, with 16 bases between. DNA for the CDR3: TGTGCCAGTAGTATAGACGACAGGAATGGAATAACTGAAGCTTTCTTT. Translated, it gives CASSIDDRNGITEAFF.

The chain has TRBV5-1 and TRBJ1-1; D not resolved. This CDR3 is built from 15 residues. The germline V gene encodes CDR1 SGHRS and CDR2 YFSETQ. With 1 base removed from V and 5 bases from J, the gap between germline ends came to 15 bases. CDR3 nucleotides: TGCGCCAGCAGCTTGTATATCGGAGGAGGTACTGAAGCTTTCTTT. As protein: CASSLYIGGGTEAFF.

The chain uses TRBV7-3 and TRBJ2-2; TRBD2 matches 7 bases. The V gene end was trimmed by 5 bases and the J gene end by 3 bases; junction bases not matched to a gene: 6. Germline V gives CDR1 SGHTA, CDR2 FQGTGA. This CDR3 comprises 15 residues. The CDR3 nucleotides are TGTGCCAGCAGCCGCCAGGGAGGGGACACCGGGGAGCTGTTTTTT. Its protein product is CASSRQGGDTGELFF.

V gene TRBV11-2 combines with J gene TRBJ1-1; D ambiguous. The CDR3 totals 14 residues. Trimming removed 4 bases at V and 2 bases at J, with 11 bases between. Germline V gene data show CDR1 as SGHAT and CDR2 as FQNNGV. Written as DNA, the CDR3 is TGTGCCAGCAGCTCCCCGACGGTTAACACTGAAGCTTTCTTT. It encodes CASSSPTVNTEAFF.

This clone was detected once. The V and J genes are TRBV19 and TRBJ1-2; weak D call: TRBD1 (6 bases). The V end lost 5 bases, the J end lost 7 bases, and 14 bases lay between the germline ends. Germline loops: CDR1 LNHDA, CDR2 SQIVND (reference sequence). CDR3 length: 13 amino acids. Here the CDR3 reads CASSRRDTLGYTF. CDR3 coding DNA: TGTGCCAGTAGTCGGCGGGACACCCTTGGCTACACCTTC.

The chain couples TRBV4-3 to TRBJ2-2, with D possibly being TRBD1 (6 bases). Looked up from germline, CDR1 is LGHNA and CDR2 is YSLEER. The CDR3 runs to 17 residues. V lost 0 bases to trimming and J lost 1 base, with 12 bases between them. The CDR3 loop is CASSQDLYRVNTGELFF. CDR3 coding DNA: TGCGCCAGCAGCCAAGATCTGTACAGGGTGAACACCGGGGAGCTGTTTTTT.